This TCR beta chain appears in the sequencing data of a study of cytomegalovirus exposure and HLA in healthy donors. Study-level information: There were 100 million to 130 million unique TCR beta sequences, drawn from about 190 million T cells, in an earlier analysis.

Researchers ran the PCR with 60 Vbeta and 13 Jbeta primers. TCRdb keeps only in-frame clones here, not all; method: immunoSEQ multiplex PCR. Here the sample spans 150,000 to 200,000 clones, approximately 81% being singletons. Trimming took 2 bases from V and 3 from J; bases not matched to a gene: 7. The germline gives CDR1 SEHNR, CDR2 FQNEAQ (reference sequence). This CDR3 spans 16 amino acids. The sample consisted of PBMCs. This chain links TRBV7-9 with TRBJ2-5, with 9 nucleotides matching TRBD1. This TCR came from a woman under 40 in good health and CMV-seronegative. CDR3 nucleotide sequence: TGTGCCAGCAGCTTACGGACAGGGGACCTAAAAGAGACCCAGTACTTC. As protein: CASSLRTGDLKETQYF.